This entry describes one T cell receptor beta chain. Its antigen remains unidentified. Trimming cost V 5 bases and J 3 bases, with 10 bases left between them. The CDR3 totals 13 residues. The germline V gene has CDR1 SGHVS and CDR2 FNYEAQ. This table comes from immunoSEQ multiplex PCR, and its TCRdb copy is limited to in-frame clones, with some not included. In the table there are some 39,000 clones, roughly 83% of which are singletons. This record belongs to a study of memory CD4+ T cells and cytomegalovirus serostatus. Notes on the study in general: Of 150 to 200 reported CMV TCRbeta sequences, just over 65 were found in memory CD4+ repertoires. Suggested: most of the CMV-linked TCR signature lies in CD4+ memory cells.

Single viable CD3+CD4+CD8-CD45RO+ cells were sorted as the memory CD4+ T cells. The sequence came from an adult in good health and CMV-seronegative. The chain employs TRBV7-6 and TRBJ1-1; D unclear. Sequencing was performed on memory CD4+ T cells from blood. The CDR3 loop is CASSPPWDTEAFF. The CDR3 DNA follows: TGTGCCAGCAGCCCGCCTTGGGACACTGAAGCTTTCTTT.